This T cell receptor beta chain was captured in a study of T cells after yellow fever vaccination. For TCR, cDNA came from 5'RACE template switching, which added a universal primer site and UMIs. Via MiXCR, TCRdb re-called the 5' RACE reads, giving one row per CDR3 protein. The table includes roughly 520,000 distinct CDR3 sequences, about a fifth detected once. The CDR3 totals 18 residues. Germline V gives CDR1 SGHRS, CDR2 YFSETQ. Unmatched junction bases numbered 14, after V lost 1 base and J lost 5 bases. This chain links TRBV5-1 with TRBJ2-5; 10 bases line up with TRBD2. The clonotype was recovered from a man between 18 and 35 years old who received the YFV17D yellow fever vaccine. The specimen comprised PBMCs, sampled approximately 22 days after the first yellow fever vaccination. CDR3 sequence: CASSLSPLLAGVRETQYF. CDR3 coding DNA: TGCGCCAGCAGCTTGTCCCCCCTGCTAGCGGGGGTCAGGGAGACCCAGTACTTC.